The clone carrying this TCR beta chain has only a few counts. Original processing notes: Cell counts per sample came from amplifying reference gene primers. Clones were sequenced by immunoSEQ multiplex PCR, and TCRdb holds only the in-frame ones, with some missing. The V and J calls and clone size come from that table; D and trimming were worked out from the DNA. The data show about 250,000 clones, around 82% seen once. V was shortened by 2 bases and J by 5 bases, with 11 bases between the two germline ends. This CDR3 region has 15 residues. From germline, CDR1 is SGHKS and CDR2 YYEKEE (reference sequence). Seattle enrolled patients during active infection and tracked them longitudinally. These data originate in a study of blood T cell repertoires in COVID-19. In the study overall: PBMCs, B-cell-depleted T cells, or T cells provided the cDNA or gDNA that made up the material.

The receptor's source is a person between 70 and 80 years old with COVID-19, enrolled during active disease. The J gene is TRBJ1-6, the V gene TRBV5-5; D might be TRBD1 (5 bases). The sequencing input was peripheral blood. The CDR3 DNA is TGTGCCAGCAGCTTCCAGGGATCCGATAATTCACCCCTCCACTTT. This gives the protein CASSFQGSDNSPLHF. Using reference TRBV5-5 and TRBJ1-6 for the parts outside the CDR3, the full variable domain is DAGVTQSPTHLIKTRGQQVTLRCSPISGHKSVSWYQQVLGQGPQFIFQYYEKEERGRGNFPDRFSARQFPNYSSELNVNALLLGDSALYLCASSFQGSDNSPLHFGNGTRLTVT.